Each of the 22 T cell receptor beta chains below was sequenced from the same sample in a study of T cell responses to AZD1222 COVID-19 vaccine. Assay: immunoSEQ multiplex PCR; the TCRdb copy retains only in-frame clones and omits some. This table has about 180,000 clones, almost 90% appearing once. Sequenced material: peripheral blood, taken 28 days after the second AZD1222 dose. These TCRs come from an adult who received the AZD1222 COVID-19 vaccine.

This clone was recorded only once. Within the sample, other DNA sequences also encode this same CDR3. The chain recombines TRBV7-2 with TRBJ1-1; D not certain. Germline CDR1 is SGHTA and CDR2 is FQGNSA. Between the trimmed V and J ends, which lost 3 bases and 1 base, there was a span of 6 bases. This CDR3 region has 13 residues. CDR3 sequence (DNA): TGTGCCAGCAGCTTGGGAAGGAACACTGAAGCTTTCTTT. Encoded protein: CASSLGRNTEAFF.

V usage is TRBV7-9 and J usage is TRBJ2-4, with 9 positions matching TRBD1. CDR1 is SEHNR, CDR2 FQNEAQ, per germline (reference sequence). The CDR3 has 14 residues. After removal of 5 bases from V and 9 bases from J, the junction contained 8 bases not matched to a gene. The CDR3 nucleotides are TGTGCCAGCAGCGTCCCGGGACAGGGCTTCATTCAGTACTTC. Protein product: CASSVPGQGFIQYF.

The V call is TRBV6-5, the J call TRBJ1-2; 7 bases map to TRBD1. Germline V gene lookup returns CDR1 MNHEY and CDR2 SVGAGI. V lost 2 bases, J lost 6 bases, and 6 bases stayed unmatched. This CDR3 contains 14 residues. CDR3 sequence: CASSYRQGMDGYTF. DNA of the CDR3: TGTGCCAGCAGTTACCGACAGGGAATGGATGGCTACACCTTC.

The J gene is TRBJ2-2, the V gene TRBV2; TRBD1 agrees at 9 bases. Germline CDR1 SNHLY, CDR2 FYNNEI. The CDR3 is 17 residues long. J was trimmed by 5 bases and V by 6 bases; bases with no gene match: 13. CDR3 region: CASSSGTGSPGTGELFF. DNA for the CDR3: TGTGCCAGCAGCTCCGGGACAGGGTCCCCGGGGACCGGGGAGCTGTTTTTT.

This chain joins TRBV2 and TRBJ1-2; D not resolved. Looked up from germline, CDR1 is SNHLY and CDR2 is FYNNEI. The CDR3 has 13 residues. The V end lost 7 bases, the J end lost 3 bases, and 12 bases lay between the germline ends. The CDR3 is CASTRTTDYGYTF. CDR3 DNA sequence: TGTGCCAGCACTAGAACAACGGACTATGGCTACACCTTC.

Only a few counts were recorded for this clone. The chain recombines TRBV10-1 with TRBJ1-6; D may be TRBD1 (5 bases). V was pared by 2 bases and J by 5 bases, with 10 bases between. The CDR3 is made up of 15 amino acids. The germline V gene encodes CDR1 WNHNN and CDR2 SYGVQD (reference sequence). The CDR3 DNA is TGCGCCAGCAGTGAGGGGGAGGGGAATAATTCACCCCTCCACTTT. Amino acid sequence: CASSEGEGNNSPLHF.

The J gene is TRBJ1-6, the V gene TRBV27; D is perhaps TRBD1 (6 bases). Germline V gene data show CDR1 as MNHEY and CDR2 as SMNVEV (reference sequence). V lost 3 bases and J 4 bases, leaving 19 bases between the germline ends. The CDR3 loop spans 18 amino acids. The CDR3 loop is CASSFTTTGIGYNSPLHF. The DNA of the CDR3 is TGTGCCAGCAGTTTCACGACTACAGGGATTGGGTATAATTCACCCCTCCACTTT.

This sequence joins TRBV7-2 and TRBJ1-1; D is possibly TRBD1 (5 bases). Trimming removed 8 bases from V and 0 bases from J, with 13 bases in between. The CDR3 extends over 14 amino acids. Looked up from germline, CDR1 is SGHTA and CDR2 is FQGNSA. The CDR3 reads CASSAGGLNTEAFF. The CDR3 bases are TGTGCCAGCTCAGCCGGGGGGTTGAACACTGAAGCTTTCTTT.

This clone has only a few counts. V and J are TRBV6-5 and TRBJ1-5; 7 bases line up with TRBD1. The CDR3 sequence is 14 residues long. Per the germline V gene, CDR1 is MNHEY and CDR2 is SVGAGI. V shed 6 bases, J shed 5 bases, and the junction held 7 bases outside the gene matches. CDR3 sequence (DNA): TGTGCCAGCAGGCGGGGACAGCCCGATCAGCCCCAGCATTTT. It yields the protein CASRRGQPDQPQHF.

The CDR3: CASSLWSGQGISGNTIYF. CDR3 in DNA: TGTGCCAGCAGCTTGTGGTCGGGGCAGGGTATCTCTGGAAACACCATATATTTT. The rearrangement uses TRBV5-5 and TRBJ1-3; D possibly corresponds to TRBD1 (5 bases). CDR1 is SGHKS and CDR2 is YYEKEE in the germline V gene (reference sequence). This CDR3 spans 18 amino acids. Trimming removed 1 base at V and 0 bases at J, with 17 bases between.

For the CDR3, the DNA is TGTGCCAGCAGAAAGGACACCATGAACACTGAAGCTTTCTTT. This codes for CASRKDTMNTEAFF. The V call is TRBV6-5, the J call TRBJ1-1, with a weak D call TRBD1 (5 bases). CDR1 and CDR2 from the germline V gene are MNHEY and SVGAGI. The V and J ends lost 6 bases and 0 bases respectively, with 11 bases between them. This CDR3 contains 14 residues.

The CDR3 spells CASFGQERETQYF. CDR3 nucleotide sequence: TGTGCCAGCTTTGGACAGGAGAGGGAGACCCAGTACTTC. This chain links TRBV2 with TRBJ2-5, with 7 bases fitting TRBD1. This CDR3 contains 13 residues. Germline CDR1 is SNHLY and CDR2 is FYNNEI. V lost 8 bases to trimming and J lost 5 bases; unmatched junction nucleotides: 8. Together with reference TRBV2 and TRBJ2-5, the CDR3 gives the full variable domain: EPEVTQTPSHQVTQMGQEVILRCVPISNHLYFYWYRQILGQKVEFLVSFYNNEISEKSEIFDDQFSVERPDGSNFTLKIRSTKLEDSAMYFCASFGQERETQYFGPGTRLLVL.

The CDR3 DNA sequence: TGTGCCAGCTCACCTCGGACAGGAGACTACAATGAGCAGTTCTTC. Translating gives CASSPRTGDYNEQFF. The gene calls are TRBV18 and TRBJ2-1, with 7 bases lining up with TRBD1. The junction had 5 bases not matched to a gene; V was cut back by 3 bases and J by 3 bases. The CDR3 loop spans 15 amino acids. In germline, CDR1 is KGHSH, CDR2 LQKENI.

This clone was observed a handful of times. V is TRBV28 and J is TRBJ1-1, with D perhaps TRBD1 (6 bases). The CDR3 extends over 14 amino acids. The germline gives CDR1 MDHEN, CDR2 SYDVKM. The germline V and J ends were trimmed by 7 bases and 6 bases, with 18 bases remaining between them. The CDR3 reads CASTLGGGLAEAFF. The CDR3 region has the DNA TGTGCCAGCACCCTAGGGGGAGGTTTAGCTGAAGCTTTCTTT. The whole variable domain, remainder taken from reference TRBV28 and TRBJ1-1, is DVKVTQSSRYLVKRTGEKVFLECVQDMDHENMFWYRQDPGLGLRLIYFSYDVKMKEKGDIPEGYSVSREKKERFSLILESASTNQTSMYLCASTLGGGLAEAFFGQGTRLTVV.

The chain joins TRBV30 to TRBJ1-1; perhaps TRBD1 as D (5 bases). Trimming stripped 0 bases from V and 10 bases from J, with 18 bases between. The CDR3 has 14 residues. Germline V gene data show CDR1 as GTSNPN and CDR2 as SVGIG (reference sequence). CDR3 DNA sequence: TGTGCCTGGAGTGTACGACAGTCTCTAAGGAGAGCTTTCTTT. Protein: CAWSVRQSLRRAFF.

The chain employs TRBV6-5 and TRBJ2-7, with D possibly being TRBD2 (6 bases). The germline V and J ends were trimmed by 5 bases and 4 bases, with 15 bases remaining between them. This CDR3 is 14 amino acids long. Germline V gives CDR1 MNHEY, CDR2 SVGAGI. CDR3 DNA sequence: TGTGCCAGCAGTAGACCGGGACTTCCGTACGAGCAGTACTTC. Translating it yields CASSRPGLPYEQYF.

The rearrangement links TRBV7-9 to TRBJ1-2; 8 bases align to TRBD1. In germline, CDR1 is SEHNR, CDR2 FQNEAQ (reference sequence). The CDR3 has 15 amino acids. After removal of 1 base from V and 0 bases from J, the junction contained 1 base not matched to a gene. CDR3 sequence (DNA): TGTGCCAGCAGCTTAGTACAGGGGGCTAACTATGGCTACACCTTC. Encoded protein: CASSLVQGANYGYTF.

J is TRBJ2-7 and V is TRBV4-1; perhaps D is TRBD1 or TRBD2 (6 bases each). The CDR3 runs to 15 residues. With 0 bases removed from V and 5 bases from J, the gap between germline ends came to 14 bases. The germline V gene has CDR1 MGHRA and CDR2 YSYEKL. The CDR3 nucleotides are TGCGCCAGCAGCCAAGAAGACAGGCCGGGGGACGAGCAGTACTTC. Translation gives CASSQEDRPGDEQYF.

This rearrangement joins TRBV19 to TRBJ1-5; the D gene is possibly TRBD1 (5 bases). CDR1 is LNHDA and CDR2 is SQIVND in the germline V gene (reference sequence). V was cut by 3 bases and J by 7 bases, with 13 bases left in between. There are 14 residues in the CDR3. The CDR3 is CASSIWGIQQPQHF. The CDR3 region has the DNA TGTGCCAGTAGTATTTGGGGGATCCAGCAGCCCCAGCATTTT.

The chain recombines TRBV7-6 with TRBJ2-1; D call uncertain. Germline CDR1 is SGHVS and CDR2 is FNYEAQ. V lost 1 base to trimming and J lost 9 bases, with 10 bases between them. CDR3 length equals 13 residues. The CDR3 sequence is CASSLVQGGEQFF. The CDR3 DNA follows: TGTGCCAGCAGCTTAGTGCAAGGCGGTGAGCAGTTCTTC.

The V gene is TRBV6-6, the J gene TRBJ1-2, with D uncertain. The CDR3 runs to 12 residues. CDR1 and CDR2 from the germline V gene are MNHNY and SVGAGI (reference sequence). Deletions cut 6 bases from V and 6 bases from J, with 11 bases between. CDR3 loop: CASRSRQDGYTF. The CDR3 DNA is TGTGCCAGCAGATCCCGGCAGGATGGCTACACCTTC.

The rearrangement joins TRBV10-1 to TRBJ1-5; D is unresolved. CDR1 and CDR2 (germline): WNHNN, SYGVQD (reference sequence). The V gene lost 8 bases and the J gene lost 4 bases, with 6 bases spanning the gap. This CDR3 has 11 residues. DNA for the CDR3: TGCGCCAGCGCAGCTAATCAGCCCCAGCATTTT. Encoded protein: CASAANQPQHF.